Listed below are T cell receptor beta chains from one sample, sequenced in a study of blood T cell repertoires in COVID-19. Generated by immunoSEQ multiplex PCR, the TCRdb table keeps only in-frame clones and is missing some. Found here are approximately 70,000 clones, more than 85% of them singletons; the top ten hold approximately 4.8%. Material: peripheral blood. Receptors originate from an older woman with active COVID-19. The conserved cysteine and the conserved F or W are not part of the CDR3 here. D genes are given only for firm matches.

>TRBJ1-6|TRBV27|NA
ASSRTNNSPLH
>TRBJ2-1|TRBV7-6|TRBD2
ASSLVREGDNEQF
>TRBJ1-2|TRBV5-1|NA
ASSLDGVDGYT
>TRBJ1-6|TRBV3-1/TRBV3-2|TRBD1
ASSPTGVNSPLH
>TRBJ1-6|TRBV6-1|NA
ASSELGSYNSPLH
>TRBJ1-4|TRBV5-6|TRBD1
ASSRVWDRDTEKLF
>TRBJ1-2|TRBV18|NA
ASSPWDIPGYGYT
>TRBJ2-7|TRBV27|TRBD2
ASRESGKAYEQY
>TRBJ2-3|TRBV4-1|TRBD2
ASSRTLADRGDTQY
>TRBJ2-7|TRBV5-1|TRBD2
ASSLGLVVSYEQY
>TRBJ1-1|TRBV19|TRBD1
ASRDRVLFTEAF
>TRBJ1-4|TRBV6-6|TRBD1
ASSISGTGWEKLF
>TRBJ1-2|TRBV12-3/TRBV12-4|NA
ASSFFLRGGYT
>TRBJ2-7|TRBV27|NA
ARVEFSDEQY
>TRBJ2-5|TRBV6-5|NA
ASSTGWETQY
>TRBJ2-6|TRBV5-1|NA
ASSPRVAGSSSGANVLT
>TRBJ2-7|TRBV19|NA
ASSPNSYEQY
>TRBJ1-5|TRBV20-1|NA
SASASGRQPQH
>TRBJ2-1|TRBV7-9|TRBD2
ASSYVPGLAGVEQF
>TRBJ2-1|TRBV4-1|TRBD2
ASSQRTSDEQF
>TRBJ2-5|TRBV10-3|TRBD2
AISQRGGETQY
>TRBJ2-3|TRBV6-5|TRBD2
ASRLAGRDTQY
>TRBJ2-7|TRBV6-1|NA
ASSEGPGGPYEQY
>TRBJ2-7|TRBV19|TRBD1
ASSIKTGGGYEQY
>TRBJ1-6|TRBV7-8|NA
ASSSQVGAGADSPLH
>TRBJ1-6|TRBV5-8|NA
ASSLSGQLYNSPLH
>TRBJ1-6|TRBV28|TRBD1
ASSLVGQGVPLH
>TRBJ2-5|TRBV28|NA
ASIGQSQETQY
>TRBJ1-5|TRBV30|NA
AWSFRSNQPQH
>TRBJ2-7|TRBV20-1|NA
SASPYEQY
>TRBJ2-2|TRBV7-6|TRBD1
ASSLKGGKTNTGELF
>TRBJ2-1|TRBV5-1|TRBD2
ASSLGAGGHNEQF
>TRBJ2-3|TRBV27|TRBD2
ASRSMTSGATDTQY
>TRBJ2-7|TRBV4-2|TRBD2
ASSSVGGAGGPGEQY
>TRBJ2-1|TRBV18|TRBD2
ASSPGLAGVGEQF
>TRBJ2-2|TRBV7-9|NA
ASSLSGFADTGELF
>TRBJ1-2|TRBV28|NA
ASSSRQDSNYGYT
>TRBJ1-5|TRBV18|NA
ASSGAGRQPQH
>TRBJ2-1|TRBV10-2|TRBD2
ASSRTSGRSSYNEQF
>TRBJ2-2|TRBV15|NA
ATSRGGSGLTGELF
>TRBJ1-4|TRBV5-8|NA
ASSLGTASGEKLF
>TRBJ1-2|TRBV18|NA
ASSPEQGAYGYT
>TRBJ1-1|TRBV18|TRBD1
ASSPGTGRTEAF
>TRBJ1-3|TRBV29-1|NA
SAADPRRGPGNTIY
>TRBJ2-7|TRBV5-1|NA
ASSPLGTPNYEQY
>TRBJ2-7|TRBV28|NA
ASTPPDNYEQY
>TRBJ2-1|TRBV28|NA
ASSLLYNEQF
>TRBJ2-3|TRBV18|NA
ASSPMDTQY
>TRBJ1-3|TRBV11-2|NA
ASSVPGKAGNTIY
>TRBJ1-3|TRBV28|TRBD1
ASSPQGDRGPGNTIY